The clone carrying this TCR beta chain has just a few counts. Its specificity is unknown. This table comes from immunoSEQ multiplex PCR, and its TCRdb copy is limited to in-frame clones, with some not included. The repertoire holds about 72,000 clones, with approximately 89% as singletons. The data stem from a study of OX40 agonist ivuxolimab in advanced cancers. Study outcomes and limitations: At 0.1 to 3.0 mg/kg and by week 6, CD4+ and CD8+ T cells in the blood had expanded clonally.

This CDR3 comprises 15 residues. V gave up 7 bases and J gave up 6 bases; unmatched junction bases: 10. CDR1 MNHNY and CDR2 SVGAGI come from the germline V gene (reference sequence). This chain joins TRBV6-6 and TRBJ2-1; 9 bases line up with TRBD2. Sequences were derived from CD4+ or CD8+ T cells sorted from blood, sampled in a trial of the OX40 agonist ivuxolimab. This TCR was recovered from an adult with an advanced solid tumor such as melanoma, head and neck, liver or kidney cancer. In DNA, the CDR3 is TGTGCCAGCATTAGTAGCGGGAGTCTCGGCAATGAGCAGTTCTTC. Amino acid sequence: CASISSGSLGNEQFF.